Below, 2 T cell receptor beta chains from the same sample are listed, as sequenced in a study of control samples from healthy donors and cancer patients. The protocol was immunoSEQ multiplex PCR, while the TCRdb copy is restricted to in-frame clones and leaves out a portion. The data show 70,000 to 100,000 clones, with about nine tenths seen just once and approximately 15% held by the top ten. Sequencing input: blood. These receptors came from a man aged 50 or older in good health.

The rearrangement uses TRBV4-3 and TRBJ1-1; unclear D gene. Trimming left V 0 bases short and J 5 bases short, with 7 bases between. Germline V lookup: CDR1 LGHNA, CDR2 YSLEER. There are 13 residues in the CDR3. The CDR3 protein is CASSQDSETEAFF. The DNA for the CDR3 is TGCGCCAGCAGCCAAGACAGTGAGACTGAAGCTTTCTTT.

The chain uses TRBV11-2 and TRBJ1-1; weak D call: TRBD1 (6 bases). Germline CDR1 and CDR2: SGHAT and FQNNGV. Trimming took 6 bases from V and 3 from J, leaving 14 bases between them. This CDR3 has 14 residues. In DNA form, the CDR3 reads TGTGCCAGCAGTTCGGTACAGGGTGACACTGAAGCTTTCTTT. Residues: CASSSVQGDTEAFF.